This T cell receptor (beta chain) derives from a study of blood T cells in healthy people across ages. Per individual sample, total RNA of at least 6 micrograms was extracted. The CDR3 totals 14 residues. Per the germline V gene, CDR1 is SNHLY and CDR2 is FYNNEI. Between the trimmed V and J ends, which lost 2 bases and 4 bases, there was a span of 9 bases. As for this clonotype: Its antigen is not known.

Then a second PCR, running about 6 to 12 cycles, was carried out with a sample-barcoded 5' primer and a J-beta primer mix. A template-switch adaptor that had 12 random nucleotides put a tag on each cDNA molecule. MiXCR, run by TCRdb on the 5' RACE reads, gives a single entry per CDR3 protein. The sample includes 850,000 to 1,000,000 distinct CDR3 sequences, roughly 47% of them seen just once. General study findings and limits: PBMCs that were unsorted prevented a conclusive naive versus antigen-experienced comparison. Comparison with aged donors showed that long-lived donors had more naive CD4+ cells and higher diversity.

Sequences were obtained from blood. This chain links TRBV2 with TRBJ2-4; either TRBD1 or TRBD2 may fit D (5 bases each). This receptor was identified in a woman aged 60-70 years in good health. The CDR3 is CASSETEGKNIQYF. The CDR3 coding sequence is TGTGCCAGCAGTGAAACAGAGGGGAAAAACATTCAGTACTTC.